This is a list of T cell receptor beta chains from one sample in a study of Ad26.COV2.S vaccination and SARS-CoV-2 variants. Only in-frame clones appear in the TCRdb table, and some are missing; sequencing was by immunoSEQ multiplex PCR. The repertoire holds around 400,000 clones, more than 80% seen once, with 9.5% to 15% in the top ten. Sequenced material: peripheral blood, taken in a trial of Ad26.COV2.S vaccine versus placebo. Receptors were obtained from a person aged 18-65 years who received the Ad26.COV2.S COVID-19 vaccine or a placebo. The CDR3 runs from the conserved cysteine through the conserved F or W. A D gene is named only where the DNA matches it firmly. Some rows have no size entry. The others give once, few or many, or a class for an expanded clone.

CDR3nt: TGCAGCGTTGAGAGGGTGGGGAACTATGGCTACACCTTC
CDR3aa: CSVERVGNYGYTF
d_gene: NA
len: 13
j_gene: TRBJ1-2
v_gene: TRBV29-1
abundance: NA

CDR3nt: TGTGCCAGCAGCCTAAGTGCAGGGGGCAACACTGAAGCTTTCTTT
CDR3aa: CASSLSAGGNTEAFF
d_gene: TRBD1
len: 15
j_gene: TRBJ1-1
v_gene: TRBV7-2
abundance: NA

CDR3nt: TGTGCCAGCAGTTTGCTGGGGACTAGTCCTTACGAGCAGTACTTC
CDR3aa: CASSLLGTSPYEQYF
d_gene: TRBD2
len: 15
j_gene: TRBJ2-7
v_gene: TRBV27
abundance: NA

CDR3nt: TGTGCCAGCAGCGAGGATGGTTGGGGCACGGATTCGCAGTATTTT
CDR3aa: CASSEDGWGTDSQYF
d_gene: NA
len: 15
j_gene: TRBJ2-3
v_gene: TRBV9
abundance: NA

CDR3nt: TGTGCCAGCAAGAGTCGGGGGCTCTATGGCTACACCTTC
CDR3aa: CASKSRGLYGYTF
d_gene: NA
len: 13
j_gene: TRBJ1-2
v_gene: TRBV27
abundance: NA

CDR3nt: TGTGCCCGCAAAGGGTCCGACGCCGCGACTAGCGGGACCACAGATACGCAGTATTTT
CDR3aa: CARKGSDAATSGTTDTQYF
d_gene: TRBD2
len: 19
j_gene: TRBJ2-3
v_gene: TRBV19
abundance: once

CDR3nt: TGTGCCATCAGTGAGTTCCGGACTAGCGGGATCTACAATGAGCAGTTCTTC
CDR3aa: CAISEFRTSGIYNEQFF
d_gene: TRBD2
len: 17
j_gene: TRBJ2-1
v_gene: TRBV10-3
abundance: NA

CDR3nt: TGTGCCAGCAGCCAAGGGGGGTCTTACGAGCAGTACTTC
CDR3aa: CASSQGGSYEQYF
d_gene: NA
len: 13
j_gene: TRBJ2-7
v_gene: TRBV4-2
abundance: NA

CDR3nt: TGTGCCAGCAGTTCCTGGGGATATAACACTGAAGCTTTCTTT
CDR3aa: CASSSWGYNTEAFF
d_gene: NA
len: 14
j_gene: TRBJ1-1
v_gene: TRBV5-6
abundance: NA

CDR3nt: TGCGCCAGCAGCCAAGATTGGACAGGGGGGACAGATACGCAGTATTTT
CDR3aa: CASSQDWTGGTDTQYF
d_gene: TRBD1
len: 16
j_gene: TRBJ2-3
v_gene: TRBV4-3
abundance: NA

CDR3nt: TGCGCCAGCAGCTTGTTTGGGGGAGGGCACTCCTACAATGAGCAGTTCTTC
CDR3aa: CASSLFGGGHSYNEQFF
d_gene: TRBD2
len: 17
j_gene: TRBJ2-1
v_gene: TRBV5-1
abundance: NA

CDR3nt: TGTGCCAGCAGGATATCGCGACTAGCCTCCTACGAGCAGTACTTC
CDR3aa: CASRISRLASYEQYF
d_gene: TRBD2
len: 15
j_gene: TRBJ2-7
v_gene: TRBV28
abundance: NA

CDR3nt: TGCAGCGTTGAAGGACTTTCAGGGCGAGAGCAGTTCTTC
CDR3aa: CSVEGLSGREQFF
d_gene: NA
len: 13
j_gene: TRBJ2-1
v_gene: TRBV29-1
abundance: NA

CDR3nt: TGTGCCAGCAGCTTAGACGAGGACAACGAGCAGTACTTC
CDR3aa: CASSLDEDNEQYF
d_gene: NA
len: 13
j_gene: TRBJ2-7
v_gene: TRBV7-9
abundance: NA

CDR3nt: TGTGCCAGCAGCCAAGATTCTGACGGGAGCGACTACGAGCAGTACTTC
CDR3aa: CASSQDSDGSDYEQYF
d_gene: NA
len: 16
j_gene: TRBJ2-7
v_gene: TRBV3-1/TRBV3-2
abundance: NA

CDR3nt: TGTGCCAGCAGCTTTTGGACAGGGGGCGATTATGGCTACACCTTC
CDR3aa: CASSFWTGGDYGYTF
d_gene: TRBD1
len: 15
j_gene: TRBJ1-2
v_gene: TRBV5-8
abundance: NA

CDR3nt: TGTGCCAGTCAAGCGGGAGTCGGCACAGATACGCAGTATTTT
CDR3aa: CASQAGVGTDTQYF
d_gene: TRBD2
len: 14
j_gene: TRBJ2-3
v_gene: TRBV19
abundance: NA

CDR3nt: TGTGCCAGCAGCGTAGTTGAGGGTGAAGCTTTCTTT
CDR3aa: CASSVVEGEAFF
d_gene: NA
len: 12
j_gene: TRBJ1-1
v_gene: TRBV9
abundance: NA

CDR3nt: TGTGCCAGCAGCTTAGCGGGGGGACACGACATCTCTGGGGCCAACGTCCTGACTTTC
CDR3aa: CASSLAGGHDISGANVLTF
d_gene: NA
len: 19
j_gene: TRBJ2-6
v_gene: TRBV7-6
abundance: NA

CDR3nt: TGTGCCAGCAGTGACGTTTTAGCCCAGCATTTT
CDR3aa: CASSDVLAQHF
d_gene: NA
len: 11
j_gene: TRBJ1-5
v_gene: TRBV6-1
abundance: NA

CDR3nt: TGTGCCAGCAGCTTGGGCCCCCCGGGACAGGGGGAGAGTGAAAAACTGTTTTTT
CDR3aa: CASSLGPPGQGESEKLFF
d_gene: TRBD1
len: 18
j_gene: TRBJ1-4
v_gene: TRBV5-4
abundance: NA

CDR3nt: TGTGCCAGTAGTATTGCGCAGCCTCTCACAGATACGCAGTATTTT
CDR3aa: CASSIAQPLTDTQYF
d_gene: NA
len: 15
j_gene: TRBJ2-3
v_gene: TRBV19
abundance: NA

CDR3nt: TGTGCCATCAGGGGATCTCCCTATGGCTACACCTTC
CDR3aa: CAIRGSPYGYTF
d_gene: NA
len: 12
j_gene: TRBJ1-2
v_gene: TRBV10-3
abundance: NA

CDR3nt: TGTGCCAGCTCACCGGGGTGGGATCAGCCCCAGCATTTT
CDR3aa: CASSPGWDQPQHF
d_gene: NA
len: 13
j_gene: TRBJ1-5
v_gene: TRBV18
abundance: NA

CDR3nt: TGTGCCAGCAGCTTTACTAGCTCCTACGAGCAGTACTTC
CDR3aa: CASSFTSSYEQYF
d_gene: NA
len: 13
j_gene: TRBJ2-7
v_gene: TRBV7-9
abundance: NA

CDR3nt: TGCGCCAGCAGCCAAGATCCGGGGGCTGCAGGTGGATCACCCCTCCACTTT
CDR3aa: CASSQDPGAAGGSPLHF
d_gene: NA
len: 17
j_gene: TRBJ1-6
v_gene: TRBV4-3
abundance: NA

CDR3nt: TGTGCCAGCAGTCAGAACAGGCGAACCGGGGAGCTGTTTTTT
CDR3aa: CASSQNRRTGELFF
d_gene: NA
len: 14
j_gene: TRBJ2-2
v_gene: TRBV2
abundance: NA

CDR3nt: TGTGCCAGCAGTTTTGGGGACAGGGAGAACGGGGAGCTGTTTTTT
CDR3aa: CASSFGDRENGELFF
d_gene: TRBD1
len: 15
j_gene: TRBJ2-2
v_gene: TRBV6-5
abundance: NA

CDR3nt: TGCGCCAGCAATCCCCCGGGACATATATACAATGAGCAGTTCTTC
CDR3aa: CASNPPGHIYNEQFF
d_gene: NA
len: 15
j_gene: TRBJ2-1
v_gene: TRBV10-2
abundance: NA

CDR3nt: TGTGCCAGCAGCTTGTGGGTAGACACCGGGGAGCTGTTTTTT
CDR3aa: CASSLWVDTGELFF
d_gene: NA
len: 14
j_gene: TRBJ2-2
v_gene: TRBV5-4
abundance: NA

CDR3nt: TGTGCCACCAGCAGAGTGGGTTTGAACACCGGGGAGCTGTTTTTT
CDR3aa: CATSRVGLNTGELFF
d_gene: NA
len: 15
j_gene: TRBJ2-2
v_gene: TRBV15
abundance: NA

CDR3nt: TGCGCCAGCAGTCCGGGACAGTTGAACACCGGGGAGCTGTTTTTT
CDR3aa: CASSPGQLNTGELFF
d_gene: TRBD1
len: 15
j_gene: TRBJ2-2
v_gene: TRBV23-1
abundance: NA

CDR3nt: TGCGCCAGCAGCTTCGGCACCAGGCTAGCGGGATTTGGTACGCAGTATTTT
CDR3aa: CASSFGTRLAGFGTQYF
d_gene: TRBD2
len: 17
j_gene: TRBJ2-3
v_gene: TRBV5-1
abundance: NA

CDR3nt: TGTGCCAGCAGCGGGGGACAGGGGAACACTGAAGCTTTCTTT
CDR3aa: CASSGGQGNTEAFF
d_gene: TRBD1
len: 14
j_gene: TRBJ1-1
v_gene: TRBV9
abundance: NA

CDR3nt: TGTGCCAGCAGCCACTTAGGGGGCAATCAGCCCCAGCATTTT
CDR3aa: CASSHLGGNQPQHF
d_gene: NA
len: 14
j_gene: TRBJ1-5
v_gene: TRBV3-1/TRBV3-2
abundance: few

CDR3nt: TGTGCCAGCAGTCTCCCGACAGGGCGAAACATTCAGTACTTC
CDR3aa: CASSLPTGRNIQYF
d_gene: TRBD1
len: 14
j_gene: TRBJ2-4
v_gene: TRBV28
abundance: once

CDR3nt: TGCGCCAGCAGTGAGCGGACTAGCGGGAGTATCACCGGGGAGCTGTTTTTT
CDR3aa: CASSERTSGSITGELFF
d_gene: TRBD2
len: 17
j_gene: TRBJ2-2
v_gene: TRBV10-1
abundance: NA

CDR3nt: TGTGCCAGCAGCCATTCCCTAACCAATGAGCAGTTCTTC
CDR3aa: CASSHSLTNEQFF
d_gene: NA
len: 13
j_gene: TRBJ2-1
v_gene: TRBV4-2
abundance: NA

CDR3nt: TGTGCCACCAGCAGAGATTGGGGAGGGACGAATGAGCAGTTCTTC
CDR3aa: CATSRDWGGTNEQFF
d_gene: TRBD2
len: 15
j_gene: TRBJ2-1
v_gene: TRBV15
abundance: NA

CDR3nt: TGTGCCAGCAGTTCCTACAGGGGAGAGACCCAGTACTTC
CDR3aa: CASSSYRGETQYF
d_gene: TRBD1
len: 13
j_gene: TRBJ2-5
v_gene: TRBV27
abundance: once

CDR3nt: TGTGCCAGCAGCTCGGACAGGGGTGGGTACACCATATATTTT
CDR3aa: CASSSDRGGYTIYF
d_gene: TRBD1
len: 14
j_gene: TRBJ1-3
v_gene: TRBV7-2
abundance: NA

CDR3nt: TGTGCCACCAGTGATTTGAACGGATACTATGGCTACACCTTC
CDR3aa: CATSDLNGYYGYTF
d_gene: NA
len: 14
j_gene: TRBJ1-2
v_gene: TRBV24-1
abundance: NA

CDR3nt: TGCAGCGTTGATTCTGCAGGGACCCAGTACTTC
CDR3aa: CSVDSAGTQYF
d_gene: NA
len: 11
j_gene: TRBJ2-5
v_gene: TRBV29-1
abundance: once

CDR3nt: TGTGCCAGCTCACCCCAAGCGAAGGGTGGTGGGGCCAACGTCCTGACTTTC
CDR3aa: CASSPQAKGGGANVLTF
d_gene: NA
len: 17
j_gene: TRBJ2-6
v_gene: TRBV18
abundance: NA

CDR3nt: TGTGCCACCGGGCACCCATATGGGCAGTACTTC
CDR3aa: CATGHPYGQYF
d_gene: NA
len: 11
j_gene: TRBJ2-7
v_gene: TRBV24-1
abundance: few

CDR3nt: TGTGCCAGCAGCCCCCGGACTAGCGGTACCCTATCCCTGAATGAGCAGTTCTTC
CDR3aa: CASSPRTSGTLSLNEQFF
d_gene: TRBD2
len: 18
j_gene: TRBJ2-1
v_gene: TRBV7-6
abundance: NA

CDR3nt: TGTGCCAGCAGTTACTCCTCTAGCGTTCCCTACGAGCAGTACTTC
CDR3aa: CASSYSSSVPYEQYF
d_gene: NA
len: 15
j_gene: TRBJ2-7
v_gene: TRBV6-5
abundance: NA

CDR3nt: TGTGCCAGCTCACCATCTGGCACTCGCCTCGAGCAGTACTTC
CDR3aa: CASSPSGTRLEQYF
d_gene: NA
len: 14
j_gene: TRBJ2-7
v_gene: TRBV18
abundance: NA

CDR3nt: TGTGCCAGTAGTCCCCGCAAGGAGGGCCTCCACTTT
CDR3aa: CASSPRKEGLHF
d_gene: NA
len: 12
j_gene: TRBJ1-6
v_gene: TRBV19
abundance: NA